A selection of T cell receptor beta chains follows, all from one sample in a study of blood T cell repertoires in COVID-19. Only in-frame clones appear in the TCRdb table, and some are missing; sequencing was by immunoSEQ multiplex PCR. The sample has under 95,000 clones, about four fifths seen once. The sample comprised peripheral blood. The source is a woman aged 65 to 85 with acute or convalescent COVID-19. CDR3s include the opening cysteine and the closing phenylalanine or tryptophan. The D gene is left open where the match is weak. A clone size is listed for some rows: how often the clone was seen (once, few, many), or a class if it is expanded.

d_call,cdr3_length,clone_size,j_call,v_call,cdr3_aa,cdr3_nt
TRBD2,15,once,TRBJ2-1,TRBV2,CASSVAAGEYNEQFF,TGTGCCAGCAGTGTCGCAGCGGGGGAATACAATGAGCAGTTCTTC
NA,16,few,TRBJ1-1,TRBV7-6,CASSSRGGQMNTEAFF,TGTGCCAGCAGCTCACGGGGGGGGCAGATGAACACTGAAGCTTTCTTT
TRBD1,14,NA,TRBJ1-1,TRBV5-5,CASSLRGRDTEAFF,TGTGCCAGCAGCTTGAGGGGGCGCGACACTGAAGCTTTCTTT
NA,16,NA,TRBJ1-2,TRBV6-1,CASSESRGTINYGYTF,TGTGCCAGCAGTGAATCCCGGGGGACCATTAATTATGGCTACACCTTC
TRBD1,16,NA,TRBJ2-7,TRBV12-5,CASGLPPGTGIYEQYF,TGTGCTAGTGGTTTGCCCCCCGGGACAGGGATCTACGAGCAGTACTTC
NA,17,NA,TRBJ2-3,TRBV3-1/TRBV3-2,CASSQELSAGGTDTQYF,TGTGCCAGCAGCCAAGAATTATCGGCAGGGGGGACAGATACGCAGTATTTT
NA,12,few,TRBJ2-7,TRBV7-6,CASSPSGVEQYF,TGTGCCAGCAGCCCCTCCGGGGTCGAGCAGTACTTC
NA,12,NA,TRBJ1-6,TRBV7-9,CASSSMTGSLHF,TGTGCCAGCAGCTCCATGACAGGTTCCCTCCACTTT
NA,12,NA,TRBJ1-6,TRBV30,CAWSTPGSPLHF,TGTGCCTGGAGTACCCCGGGGTCACCCCTCCACTTT
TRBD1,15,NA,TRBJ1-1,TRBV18,CASSQNKGQGAEAFF,TGTGCCAGCTCGCAGAACAAAGGACAGGGGGCTGAAGCTTTCTTT
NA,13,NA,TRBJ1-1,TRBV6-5,CASRRGANTEAFF,TGTGCCAGCAGGCGAGGAGCGAACACTGAAGCTTTCTTT
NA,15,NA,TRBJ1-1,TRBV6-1,CASSETPSGNTEAFF,TGTGCCAGCAGTGAAACGCCATCAGGGAACACTGAAGCTTTCTTT
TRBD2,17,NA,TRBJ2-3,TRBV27,CASSTPLAGGILDTQYF,TGTGCCAGCAGTACCCCTCTAGCGGGGGGGATCCTAGATACGCAGTATTTT
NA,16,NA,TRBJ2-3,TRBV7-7,CASSLGVTPSTDTQYF,TGTGCTAGCAGCTTAGGTGTTACTCCTAGCACAGATACGCAGTATTTT
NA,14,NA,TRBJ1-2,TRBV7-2,CASSSTRGNYGYTF,TGTGCCAGCAGCTCCACCCGCGGGAACTATGGCTACACCTTC
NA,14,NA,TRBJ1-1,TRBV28,CASSLRGINTEAFF,TGTGCCAGCAGTCTAAGGGGGATTAACACTGAAGCTTTCTTT
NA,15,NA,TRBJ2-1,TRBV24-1,CATSDGQMSYNEQFF,TGTGCCACCAGTGATGGACAGATGTCCTACAATGAGCAGTTCTTC
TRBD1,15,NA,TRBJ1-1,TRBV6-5,CASSYSNHRGSEAFF,TGTGCCAGCAGTTACTCGAATCACAGGGGCTCTGAAGCTTTCTTT
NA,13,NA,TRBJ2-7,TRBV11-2,CASSLEPGDEQYF,TGTGCCAGCAGCTTAGAGCCCGGGGACGAGCAGTACTTC
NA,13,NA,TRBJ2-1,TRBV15,CATSLGGGSGQFF,TGTGCCACCAGCTTGGGAGGCGGGTCTGGGCAGTTCTTC
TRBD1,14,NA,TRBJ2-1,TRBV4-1,CASSQVPTGNEQFF,TGCGCCAGCAGCCAGGTTCCGACAGGGAATGAGCAGTTCTTC
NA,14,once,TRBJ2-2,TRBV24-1,CATTDRSNTGELFF,TGTGCCACCACGGACAGATCGAACACCGGGGAGCTGTTTTTT
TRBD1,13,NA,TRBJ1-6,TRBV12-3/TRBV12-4,CASSWGQSSPLHF,TGTGCCAGCAGTTGGGGACAGTCGTCACCCCTCCACTTT
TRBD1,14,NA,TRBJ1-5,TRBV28,CASSFDREEQPQHF,TGTGCCAGCAGCTTCGACAGGGAAGAACAGCCCCAGCATTTT
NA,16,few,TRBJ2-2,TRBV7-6,CASSSLGATVTGELFF,TGTGCCAGCAGCTCACTGGGGGCGACAGTCACCGGGGAGCTGTTTTTT
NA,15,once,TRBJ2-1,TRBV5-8,CASSWIGAGTNEQFF,TGTGCCAGCAGCTGGATCGGCGCGGGTACGAATGAGCAGTTCTTC
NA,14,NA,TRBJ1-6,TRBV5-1,CASRSGVNNSPLHF,TGCGCCAGCAGATCGGGGGTGAATAATTCACCCCTCCACTTT
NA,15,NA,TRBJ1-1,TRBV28,CASKSGKGFVTEAFF,TGTGCCAGCAAGTCAGGGAAGGGTTTCGTCACTGAAGCTTTCTTT
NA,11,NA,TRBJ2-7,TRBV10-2,CASSVTYEQYF,TGCGCCAGCAGTGTCACCTACGAGCAGTACTTC
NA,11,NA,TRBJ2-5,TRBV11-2,CASTLYETQYF,TGTGCCAGCACCCTCTATGAGACCCAGTACTTC
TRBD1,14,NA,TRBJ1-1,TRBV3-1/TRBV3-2,CASSQAGQGAMVFF,TGTGCCAGCAGCCAAGCGGGTCAGGGGGCTATGGTTTTCTTT
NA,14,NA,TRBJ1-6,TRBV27,CASSLTPGDSPLHF,TGTGCCAGCAGTTTAACCCCGGGGGATTCACCCCTCCACTTT
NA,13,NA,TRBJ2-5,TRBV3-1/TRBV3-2,CASSQGPQETQYF,TGTGCCAGCAGCCAGGGCCCCCAAGAGACCCAGTACTTC
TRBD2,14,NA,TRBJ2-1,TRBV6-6,CASTLAGGHNEQFF,TGTGCCAGCACCTTAGCGGGGGGGCACAATGAGCAGTTCTTC
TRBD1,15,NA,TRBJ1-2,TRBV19,CASLGQGAHDYGYTF,TGTGCCAGTTTGGGACAGGGGGCGCATGACTATGGCTACACCTTC
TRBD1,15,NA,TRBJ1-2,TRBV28,CASREITGVKYGYTF,TGTGCCAGCAGGGAGATAACAGGGGTGAAGTATGGCTACACCTTC
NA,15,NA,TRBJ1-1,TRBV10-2,CASSGPTRGYTEAFF,TGCGCCAGCAGTGGGCCCACCCGAGGGTACACTGAAGCTTTCTTT
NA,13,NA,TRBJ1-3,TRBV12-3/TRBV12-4,CASSWFQGNTIYF,TGTGCCAGCAGTTGGTTTCAGGGAAACACCATATATTTT
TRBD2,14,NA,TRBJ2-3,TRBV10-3,CAIRLAGSTDTQYF,TGTGCCATCAGACTAGCGGGGAGCACAGATACGCAGTATTTT
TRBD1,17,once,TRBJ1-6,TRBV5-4,CASSSQWGTGDNSPLHF,TGTGCCAGCAGCTCCCAGTGGGGGACAGGCGATAATTCACCCCTCCACTTT
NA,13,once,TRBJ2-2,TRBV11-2,CASSPDLTGELFF,TGTGCCAGCAGCCCCGATCTAACCGGGGAGCTGTTTTTT
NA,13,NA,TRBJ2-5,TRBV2,CASTTGGGKTQYF,TGTGCCAGCACCACAGGGGGGGGGAAGACCCAGTACTTC
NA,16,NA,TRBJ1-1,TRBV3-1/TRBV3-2,CASSQGRQTVGGEAFF,TGTGCCAGCAGCCAAGGGAGACAGACGGTTGGCGGTGAAGCTTTCTTT